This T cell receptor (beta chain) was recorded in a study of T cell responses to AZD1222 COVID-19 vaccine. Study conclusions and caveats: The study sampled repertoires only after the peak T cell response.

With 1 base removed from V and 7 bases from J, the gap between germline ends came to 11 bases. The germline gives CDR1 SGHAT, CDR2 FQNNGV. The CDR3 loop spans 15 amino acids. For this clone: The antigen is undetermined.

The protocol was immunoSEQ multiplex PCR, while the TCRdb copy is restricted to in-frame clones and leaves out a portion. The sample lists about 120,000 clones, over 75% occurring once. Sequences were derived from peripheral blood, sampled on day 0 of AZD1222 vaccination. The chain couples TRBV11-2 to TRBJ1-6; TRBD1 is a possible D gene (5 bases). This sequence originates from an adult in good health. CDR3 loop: CASSLAGRVNSPLHF. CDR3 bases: TGTGCCAGCAGCTTAGCTGGCAGGGTCAATTCACCCCTCCACTTT.